A single sample gave rise to the 12 T cell receptor beta chains below, sequenced in a study of blood T cell repertoires in COVID-19. The assay was immunoSEQ multiplex PCR, and TCRdb's table has in-frame clones only and misses some. Of approximately 240,000 clones listed, approximately 80% are singletons. The sample consisted of peripheral blood. The receptor set was obtained from a woman older than 75 with active or convalescent COVID-19.

J is TRBJ1-1 and V is TRBV6-5, with TRBD1 as a possible D gene (5 bases). Trimming removed 10 bases from V and 1 base from J, with 7 bases in between. This CDR3 spans 11 amino acids. CDR1 MNHEY and CDR2 SVGAGI come from the germline V gene. Written as DNA, the CDR3 is TGTGCCACCGGACAGAACACTGAAGCTTTCTTT. Translating it yields CATGQNTEAFF.

This chain connects TRBV12-3 or TRBV12-4 to TRBJ1-1; 7 nucleotides line up with TRBD1. Trimming removed 5 bases from V and 6 bases from J; junction bases left unmatched: 3. This CDR3 has 12 amino acids. In nucleotides, the CDR3 is TGTGCCAGCAGTGACAGGGAATCTGAAGCTTTCTTT. Translation gives CASSDRESEAFF.

V is TRBV7-9 and J is TRBJ2-1; TRBD2 aligns across 11 bases. The CDR3 runs to 15 residues. Unmatched junction bases numbered 8, after V lost 4 bases and J lost 9 bases. In germline, CDR1 is SEHNR, CDR2 FQNEAQ (reference sequence). Here the CDR3 DNA reads TGTGCCAGCAGCTCAACCACTAGCGGGAGTGTTGAGCAGTTCTTC. It translates to CASSSTTSGSVEQFF.

This CDR3 reads CASSQAQIHQPQHF. CDR3 nucleotides: TGTGCCAGCAGCCAGGCGCAGATTCATCAGCCCCAGCATTTT. V is TRBV6-5 and J is TRBJ1-5; D remains ambiguous. CDR3 length: 14 amino acids. Looked up from germline, CDR1 is MNHEY and CDR2 is SVGAGI. Trimming removed 6 bases from V and 5 bases from J, with 14 bases in between.

This chain uses TRBV7-8 with TRBJ1-4, with D tentatively TRBD1 (5 bases). Germline CDR1 SGHVS, CDR2 FQNEAQ. The CDR3 length is 16 residues. V shed 1 base and J shed 3 bases, with 12 bases lying between them. CDR3 loop: CASSLVVGAPNEKLFF. The CDR3 region has the DNA TGTGCCAGCAGCTTAGTTGTAGGGGCGCCTAATGAAAAACTGTTTTTT. The variable domain in full, completed from reference TRBV7-8 and TRBJ1-4, reads GAGVSQSPRYKVAKRGQDVALRCDPISGHVSLFWYQQALGQGPEFLTYFQNEAQLDKSGLPSDRFFAERPEGSVSTLKIQRTQQEDSAVYLCASSLVVGAPNEKLFFGSGTQLSVL.

The chain combines TRBV2 with TRBJ1-1, with 8 bases fitting TRBD1. This CDR3 has 15 amino acids. Germline lookup yields CDR1 SNHLY and CDR2 FYNNEI. V was clipped by 1 base and J by 3 bases; unmatched bases: 4. CDR3: CASSEGGQEYTEAFF. The CDR3 DNA reads TGTGCCAGCAGTGAAGGGGGACAGGAGTACACTGAAGCTTTCTTT. Based on the CDR3 plus reference TRBV2 and TRBJ1-1, the full variable domain is EPEVTQTPSHQVTQMGQEVILRCVPISNHLYFYWYRQILGQKVEFLVSFYNNEISEKSEIFDDQFSVERPDGSNFTLKIRSTKLEDSAMYFCASSEGGQEYTEAFFGQGTRLTVV.

The chain combines TRBV18 with TRBJ2-7, with 12 bases aligning to TRBD1. Germline loops: CDR1 KGHSH, CDR2 LQKENI. The CDR3 loop spans 14 amino acids. V was clipped by 3 bases and J by 6 bases; unmatched bases: 3. CDR3 region: CASSPGTGGFEQYF. As DNA, the CDR3 is TGTGCCAGCTCACCCGGGACAGGGGGCTTCGAGCAGTACTTC.

For the CDR3, the DNA is TGTGCCAGCAGGACCGACAGAGGAACCTACGAGCAGTACTTC. Encoded protein: CASRTDRGTYEQYF. This chain links TRBV28 with TRBJ2-7; the D gene is possibly TRBD1 (5 bases). V was shortened by 6 bases and J by 2 bases, with 14 bases between the two germline ends. This CDR3 region has 14 residues. Looked up from germline, CDR1 is MDHEN and CDR2 is SYDVKM.

The chain combines TRBV19 with TRBJ2-3, with 8 bases that match TRBD1. Trimming removed 5 bases from V and 6 bases from J; junction bases left unmatched: 4. Germline values: CDR1 LNHDA, CDR2 SQIVND (reference sequence). This CDR3 region has 13 residues. The CDR3 nucleotides read TGTGCCAGTAGTGACAGGGGTCGGGATACGCAGTATTTT. This translates into CASSDRGRDTQYF.

The rearrangement links TRBV7-8 to TRBJ1-2, with D possibly being TRBD1 (6 bases). The CDR3 totals 14 residues. V dropped 4 bases and J dropped 4 bases, with 13 bases sitting between them. The germline CDR1 and CDR2 sequences are SGHVS and FQNEAQ. The CDR3 region is CASSSPGTTYGYTF. DNA for the CDR3: TGTGCCAGCAGCTCTCCCGGGACAACCTATGGCTACACCTTC.

This sequence joins TRBV28 and TRBJ2-7, with 9 nucleotides matching TRBD2. The CDR3 spans 14 residues. The trim removed 6 bases at V and 2 bases at J, leaving 5 bases unmatched. Germline CDR1 is MDHEN and CDR2 is SYDVKM. Here the CDR3 DNA reads TGTGCCAGCAGCCCGGGACTAGCCACCTACGAGCAGTACTTC. It is translated as CASSPGLATYEQYF.

In this sample, this clone turned up a few times. This chain uses TRBV19 with TRBJ2-7; 7 bases map to TRBD1. The CDR3 contains 14 residues. Germline V gives CDR1 LNHDA, CDR2 SQIVND (reference sequence). The ends lost 7 bases at V and 3 bases at J; junction bases unmatched: 9. This CDR3 is CASKGADHSYEQYF. CDR3 DNA sequence: TGTGCCAGTAAGGGGGCAGACCACAGCTACGAGCAGTACTTC.